One and the same sample provided the 31 T cell receptor beta chains below, sequenced in a study of blood T cell repertoires in COVID-19. The protocol was immunoSEQ multiplex PCR, while the TCRdb copy is restricted to in-frame clones and leaves out a portion. The data contain some 240,000 clones, 84% of them singletons. The specimen was peripheral blood. These receptors all stem from a woman aged 40-49 years who had recovered from COVID-19.

The chain has TRBV5-1 and TRBJ1-3, with TRBD1 identical over 7 bases. Germline CDR1 reads SGHRS; CDR2 reads YFSETQ. The CDR3 is made up of 14 amino acids. J gave up 7 bases and V 4 bases, and 8 bases lay outside the gene matches. CDR3 DNA: TGCGCCAGCAGCGAAGCAGGGGGTTCCAACACCATATATTTT. Its translation is CASSEAGGSNTIYF.

The chain couples TRBV27 to TRBJ2-7; no definite D call. The CDR3 loop spans 14 amino acids. The germline V and J ends were trimmed by 1 base and 6 bases, with 13 bases remaining between them. From germline, CDR1 is MNHEY and CDR2 SMNVEV (reference sequence). The CDR3 sequence is CASSLYSPTREQYF. CDR3 DNA sequence: TGTGCCAGCAGTTTATACAGCCCCACCCGCGAGCAGTACTTC.

The chain links TRBV2 to TRBJ1-2; the match to TRBD1 covers 11 bases. This CDR3 has 12 amino acids. Trimming at V came to 6 bases and at J to 8 bases, leaving 2 bases not matched to a gene. Germline CDR1 SNHLY, CDR2 FYNNEI. The chain's CDR3 is CASRGQGDGYTF. The DNA of the CDR3 is TGTGCCAGCAGGGGACAGGGGGACGGCTACACCTTC.

This clone was detected once. The CDR3 loop reads CACTRGGVKQYF. In nucleotides, the CDR3 is TGTGCCTGCACAAGGGGGGGAGTCAAGCAGTACTTC. The chain has TRBV30 and TRBJ2-7, with D perhaps matching TRBD2 (7 bases). This CDR3 has 12 residues. V was clipped by 6 bases and J by 8 bases, with 17 bases between them. Germline V gene sequence: CDR1 GTSNPN, CDR2 SVGIG (reference sequence).

The chain joins TRBV30 to TRBJ1-1; 7 nucleotides line up with TRBD1. Trimming removed 4 bases from V and 4 bases from J; junction bases left unmatched: 3. Germline assignment: CDR1 GTSNPN and CDR2 SVGIG (reference sequence). This CDR3 region has 12 residues. CDR3 bases: TGTGCCTGGACAGGGGGAGGCACTGAAGCTTTCTTT. This codes for CAWTGGGTEAFF.

J is TRBJ1-2 and V is TRBV5-1; tentatively, D is TRBD1 (5 bases). Germline V gene sequence: CDR1 SGHRS, CDR2 YFSETQ. With 1 base removed from V and 5 bases from J, the gap between germline ends came to 15 bases. The CDR3 totals 15 residues. As DNA, the CDR3 is TGCGCCAGCAGCTTGCAGGGTCCAGGTATTTATGGCTACACCTTC. This encodes CASSLQGPGIYGYTF.

V usage is TRBV13 and J usage is TRBJ1-5, with 8 bases aligning to TRBD1. CDR1 and CDR2 (germline): PRHDT, FYEKMQ (reference sequence). This CDR3 spans 15 amino acids. V lost 0 bases to trimming and J lost 2 bases; unmatched junction nucleotides: 0. In nucleotides, the CDR3 is TGTGCCAGCAGCTTAGGACAGGGGGGCAATCAGCCCCAGCATTTT. Residues: CASSLGQGGNQPQHF.

Only one count was recorded for this clone. The J gene is TRBJ2-7, the V gene TRBV6-1; maybe TRBD2 (6 bases). CDR1 is MNHNS, CDR2 SASEGT, per germline. V dropped 2 bases and J dropped 1 base, with 9 bases sitting between them. The CDR3 is 14 amino acids. The CDR3 DNA follows: TGTGCCAGCAGTGAACCGGGAGCTTCCTACGAGCAGTACTTC. Translation: CASSEPGASYEQYF.

The gene calls are TRBV30 and TRBJ1-2; D unresolved. This CDR3 is built from 13 residues. Deletions cut 4 bases from V and 0 bases from J, with 9 bases between. CDR1 GTSNPN and CDR2 SVGIG come from the germline V gene (reference sequence). In DNA form, the CDR3 reads TGTGCCTGGATTAGCCAAACTAACTATGGCTACACCTTC. Translating it yields CAWISQTNYGYTF.

The V call is TRBV2, the J call TRBJ2-3; the match to TRBD1 covers 7 bases. Germline CDR1 and CDR2: SNHLY and FYNNEI. CDR3 length: 15 amino acids. V was clipped by 8 bases and J by 5 bases; unmatched bases: 13. The CDR3 is CASAPMGQIRDTQYF. The CDR3 DNA follows: TGTGCCAGCGCACCCATGGGACAGATTAGAGATACGCAGTATTTT.

The chain carries TRBV19 and TRBJ1-1; 8 positions agree with TRBD1. CDR1 and CDR2 (germline): LNHDA, SQIVND (reference sequence). There are 15 residues in the CDR3. The V and J ends lost 7 bases and 0 bases, in that order; junction bases with no gene match: 7. The CDR3: CASIPRGPLNTEAFF. The CDR3 region has the DNA TGTGCCAGTATTCCCAGGGGGCCTTTGAACACTGAAGCTTTCTTT.

J is TRBJ1-5 and V is TRBV6-5; a weak D match, TRBD1 (5 bases). The CDR3 contains 15 residues. Germline V gene data show CDR1 as MNHEY and CDR2 as SVGAGI. The germline V and J ends were trimmed by 6 bases and 0 bases, with 12 bases remaining between them. The CDR3 protein is CASRPAGYSNQPQHF. In DNA form, the CDR3 reads TGTGCCAGCAGACCCGCAGGGTATAGCAATCAGCCCCAGCATTTT.

The chain links TRBV5-1 to TRBJ2-5; D unclear. CDR1 is SGHRS, CDR2 YFSETQ, per germline. The CDR3 is 14 residues long. V was clipped by 1 base and J by 3 bases, with 10 bases between them. The chain's CDR3 is CASSLFQSEETQYF. DNA of the CDR3: TGCGCCAGCAGCTTGTTCCAGTCTGAAGAGACCCAGTACTTC.

This clone was seen just once. J is TRBJ2-2 and V is TRBV5-4, with 7 bases that match TRBD1. Germline assignment: CDR1 SGHNT and CDR2 YYREEE (reference sequence). Losses at the gene ends were 4 bases for V and 1 base for J; bases not matched to a gene: 7. This CDR3 has 16 amino acids. The CDR3 DNA reads as TGTGCCAGCAGCCCATACAACAGGGGGAACACCGGGGAGCTGTTTTTT. Its protein product is CASSPYNRGNTGELFF.

The chain employs TRBV19 and TRBJ2-6, with D unclear. V was trimmed by 2 bases and J by 1 base, leaving 15 bases between them. The CDR3 has 18 amino acids. Germline V CDR1 and CDR2: LNHDA, SQIVND (reference sequence). CDR3 in DNA: TGTGCCAGTAGTATAACACGGAGAGTGTGGTCTGGGGCCAACGTCCTGACTTTC. Translating gives CASSITRRVWSGANVLTF.

V gene TRBV4-1 combines with J gene TRBJ1-1, with a possible D match to TRBD1 (5 bases). Per germline, CDR1 MGHRA and CDR2 YSYEKL. CDR3 length: 15 residues. The V end lost 0 bases, the J end lost 4 bases, and 12 bases lay between the germline ends. The CDR3 DNA is TGCGCCAGCAGCCAAGATCGAAGGGGTGGCACTGAAGCTTTCTTT. It specifies CASSQDRRGGTEAFF.

The chain couples TRBV18 to TRBJ1-4; D remains unclear. Germline lookup yields CDR1 KGHSH and CDR2 LQKENI. CDR3 length: 15 residues. V lost 3 bases to trimming and J lost 8 bases, with 16 bases between them. The CDR3 spells CASSPGGNGKEKLFF. CDR3 DNA sequence: TGTGCCAGCTCACCCGGTGGAAACGGGAAAGAAAAACTGTTTTTT.

The chain combines TRBV23-1 with TRBJ2-1; 9 bases fit TRBD1. TRBV23-1 is filed as an ORF, its function uncertain. Trimming cost V 1 base and J 5 bases; bases outside gene matches: 21. This CDR3 region has 21 residues. CDR3 in DNA: TGCGCCAGCAGTCAATTCCTACAGGGGGCTGGACAGACTGACACGAACAATGAGCAGTTCTTC. Translation: CASSQFLQGAGQTDTNNEQFF.

The chain has TRBV6-5 and TRBJ2-2; D call uncertain. The V gene's germline CDR1 is MNHEY and CDR2 SVGAGI. V lost 5 bases and J 5 bases, leaving 12 bases between the germline ends. The CDR3 covers 14 residues. Here the CDR3 reads CASSPVPGTGELFF. The CDR3 nucleotides are TGTGCCAGCAGTCCCGTTCCAGGAACCGGGGAGCTGTTTTTT.

The chain has TRBV6-5 and TRBJ1-1; TRBD1 agrees at 7 bases. This CDR3 is built from 14 residues. CDR1 is MNHEY, CDR2 SVGAGI, per germline. The junction had 10 bases not matched to a gene; V was cut back by 7 bases and J by 5 bases. CDR3 amino acids: CASKEGAIGTEAFF. The CDR3 DNA reads as TGTGCCAGCAAGGAGGGGGCGATAGGGACTGAAGCTTTCTTT.

This chain links TRBV7-7 with TRBJ2-5; 8 bases fit TRBD1. V shed 0 bases and J 2 bases; nucleotides not matched to a gene: 2. The CDR3 covers 15 residues. Germline lookup yields CDR1 SSHAT and CDR2 FNYEAQ (reference sequence). CDR3 nucleotide sequence: TGTGCCAGCAGCTTAGCGGACAGGGTTCAAGAGACCCAGTACTTC. Its protein product is CASSLADRVQETQYF.

The J gene is TRBJ2-2, the V gene TRBV12-5, with 11 bases lining up with TRBD2. This CDR3 region has 16 residues. Germline CDR1 reads LGHNT; CDR2 reads FRNRAP. The V segment lost 3 bases and the J segment 2 bases; nucleotides outside the gene matches: 2. The CDR3 DNA sequence: TGTGCTAGTGGTTTAGGGACTAGCGGAAACACCGGGGAGCTGTTTTTT. Translating it yields CASGLGTSGNTGELFF.

The V and J genes are TRBV19 and TRBJ1-2; D might be TRBD1 (5 bases). With 9 bases removed from V and 3 bases from J, the gap between germline ends came to 11 bases. This CDR3 region has 12 residues. Germline V gene lookup returns CDR1 LNHDA and CDR2 SQIVND (reference sequence). In DNA, the CDR3 is TGTGCCAGCCGCAGGGAACACTATGGCTACACCTTC. Amino acids: CASRREHYGYTF.

The J gene is TRBJ2-1, the V gene TRBV27; unclear D gene. Trimming left V 4 bases short and J 2 bases short, with 15 bases between. The germline V gene has CDR1 MNHEY and CDR2 SMNVEV (reference sequence). The CDR3 is 16 residues long. CDR3 protein: CASSYFSLPTYNEQFF. In DNA form, the CDR3 reads TGTGCCAGCAGTTATTTTAGCCTTCCCACCTACAATGAGCAGTTCTTC.

V gene TRBV9 combines with J gene TRBJ1-1; possible D gene TRBD1, 5 bases. Germline CDR1 is SGDLS and CDR2 is YYNGEE. V was cut by 0 bases and J by 5 bases, with 11 bases left in between. This CDR3 is built from 14 residues. The DNA for the CDR3 is TGTGCCAGCAGCGTAGATCAGGGTCGGACTGAAGCTTTCTTT. Its translation is CASSVDQGRTEAFF.

This rearrangement joins TRBV7-9 to TRBJ1-4, with TRBD1 matching over 8 bases. V lost 5 bases, J lost 7 bases, and 9 bases stayed unmatched. The CDR3 covers 15 residues. The germline V gene encodes CDR1 SEHNR and CDR2 FQNEAQ (reference sequence). The CDR3 coding sequence is TGTGCCAGCAGCCTATCCCTCGGGACAGGTGAAAAACTGTTTTTT. Protein product: CASSLSLGTGEKLFF.

V usage is TRBV7-2 and J usage is TRBJ1-2; D is perhaps TRBD1 (6 bases). The germline CDR1 and CDR2 sequences are SGHTA and FQGNSA. The V gene lost 6 bases and the J gene lost 5 bases, with 16 bases spanning the gap. This CDR3 is built from 14 residues. The CDR3, as DNA: TGTGCCAGCAGAGGGGGAGAGGACAAGTATGGCTACACCTTC. Translated, it gives CASRGGEDKYGYTF. Complete variable domain (other parts from reference TRBV7-2 and TRBJ1-2): GAGVSQSPSNKVTEKGKDVELRCDPISGHTALYWYRQSLGQGLEFLIYFQGNSAPDKSGLPSDRFSAERTGGSVSTLTIQRTQQEDSAVYLCASRGGEDKYGYTFGSGTRLTVV.

This chain uses TRBV5-4 with TRBJ2-7, with TRBD2 matching over 10 bases. The CDR3 spans 15 residues. With V trimmed by 5 bases and J by 2 bases, 7 bases remained unmatched. Germline assignment: CDR1 SGHNT and CDR2 YYREEE (reference sequence). CDR3 bases: TGTGCCAGCAGTCCTAGCGGGGGAAGGACCTACGAGCAGTACTTC. Protein sequence: CASSPSGGRTYEQYF. Full variable domain (rest looked up from reference TRBV5-4 and TRBJ2-7): ETGVTQSPTHLIKTRGQQVTLRCSSQSGHNTVSWYQQALGQGPQFIFQYYREEENGRGNFPPRFSGLQFPNYSSELNVNALELDDSALYLCASSPSGGRTYEQYFGPGTRLTVT.

The rearrangement links TRBV6-5 to TRBJ2-6, with D perhaps matching TRBD2 (5 bases). The length of the CDR3 is 16 residues. Trimming took off 0 bases at V and 4 bases at J, with 10 bases between the two ends. Germline lookup yields CDR1 MNHEY and CDR2 SVGAGI. The chain's CDR3 is CASSYSIGVGANVLTF. The CDR3 DNA is TGTGCCAGCAGTTACTCCATCGGGGTCGGGGCCAACGTCCTGACTTTC.

The chain has TRBV5-1 and TRBJ2-5, with 8 bases that match TRBD1. Germline lookup yields CDR1 SGHRS and CDR2 YFSETQ. V lost 4 bases and J lost 4; bases outside the gene matches: 9. CDR3 length: 15 amino acids. DNA of the CDR3: TGCGCCAGCAGCCCCTTCGGACAGGGAGGAGAGACCCAGTACTTC. Translated: CASSPFGQGGETQYF.

The gene calls are TRBV6-4 and TRBJ2-1, with 7 nucleotides matching TRBD1. The J segment lost 9 bases and the V segment lost 10 bases, leaving 6 bases of the junction unmatched. This CDR3 comprises 11 residues. Germline V gives CDR1 MRHNA, CDR2 SNTAGT. The CDR3 DNA sequence: TGTGCCACTGGGACAGTTGGTGAGCAGTTCTTC. The encoded protein is CATGTVGEQFF.